This paragraph reports one TCR beta chain. Its antigen is still unknown. The data stem from a study of CD8 T cells in ankylosing spondylitis. Findings and limits, study-wide: Reportedly, significant enrichment of disease-linked clones occurred in matched ankylosing spondylitis synovial fluid. Characteristic, it appeared, of ankylosing spondylitis blood was a TCR beta motif of several highly homologous variants. Reactive arthritis synovial fluid and blood previously showed some of these motif variants.

Quantitative 5'-RACE was performed with molecular barcodes, and it yielded the TCR beta libraries. One entry per CDR3 protein, called by TCRdb with MiXCR from the 5' RACE reads. The table lists roughly 670,000 distinct CDR3 sequences, under 20% of them singletons. The sample comprised blood, either unsorted or a sorted T cell fraction (not recorded which). This receptor was obtained from a male donor with ankylosing spondylitis.

CDR3 region: CASSRDSSNEKLFF. The CDR3, as DNA: TGTGCCAGCAGCCGGGACAGCTCTAATGAAAAACTGTTTTTT. This chain uses TRBV12-3 or TRBV12-4 with TRBJ1-4; 7 bases agree with TRBD1. V lost 6 bases and J lost 3; bases outside the gene matches: 4. The CDR3 covers 14 residues.